The following is a T cell receptor (beta chain) sequence with its context. This entry is derived from a study of radiotherapy plus CTLA-4 blockade in lung cancer. Across the study: Objective responses were observed in 18% of patients, and disease control was achieved by 30% to 40%.

Trimming removed 4 bases at V and 6 bases at J, with 15 bases between. Germline V CDR1 and CDR2: SGHNT, YENEEA. The CDR3 extends over 14 amino acids. Sequencing used immunoSEQ multiplex PCR; TCRdb keeps in-frame clones, though not all of them. The table shows tens of thousands of clones, with just under 80% occurring only once. The study treated chemo-refractory metastatic non-small-cell lung cancer patients with focal radiation plus ipilimumab CTLA-4 blockade. This specimen consisted of peripheral blood, obtained from a patient treated with radiotherapy plus ipilimumab. V and J are TRBV11-3 and TRBJ2-5, with TRBD1 as a possible D gene (6 bases). The sequence came from a human donor with non-small cell lung cancer that progressed on radiotherapy plus ipilimumab. CDR3 loop: CASSSTSQGQTQYF. As DNA, the CDR3 is TGTGCCAGCAGCTCGACATCGCAGGGGCAGACCCAGTACTTC. The full variable domain, rest sourced from reference TRBV11-3 and TRBJ2-5, is EAGVVQSPRYKIIEKKQPVAFWCNPISGHNTLYWYLQNLGQGPELLIRYENEEAVDDSQLPKDRFSAERLKGVDSTLKIQPAELGDSAVYLCASSSTSQGQTQYFGPGTRLLVL.